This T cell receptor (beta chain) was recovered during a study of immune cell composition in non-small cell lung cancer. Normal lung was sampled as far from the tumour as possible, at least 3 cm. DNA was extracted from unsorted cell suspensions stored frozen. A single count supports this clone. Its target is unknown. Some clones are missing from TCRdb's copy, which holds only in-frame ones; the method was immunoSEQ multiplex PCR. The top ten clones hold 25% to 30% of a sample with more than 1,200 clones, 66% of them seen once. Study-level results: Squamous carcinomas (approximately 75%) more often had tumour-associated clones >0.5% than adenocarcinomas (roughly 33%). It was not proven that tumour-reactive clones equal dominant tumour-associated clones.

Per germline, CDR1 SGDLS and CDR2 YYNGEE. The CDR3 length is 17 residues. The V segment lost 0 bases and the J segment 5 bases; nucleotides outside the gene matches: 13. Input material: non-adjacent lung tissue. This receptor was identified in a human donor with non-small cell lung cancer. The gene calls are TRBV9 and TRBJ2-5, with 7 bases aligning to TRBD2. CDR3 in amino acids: CASSVAIAGAGVETQYF. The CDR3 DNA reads TGTGCCAGCAGCGTAGCGATAGCGGGTGCGGGAGTGGAGACCCAGTACTTC.